The rows below give T cell receptor beta chains drawn from one sample of a study of cytomegalovirus exposure and HLA in healthy donors. Some clones are missing from TCRdb's copy, which holds only in-frame ones; the method was immunoSEQ multiplex PCR. This table holds about 130,000 clones, roughly 83% found once. Sequencing used PBMCs. The receptors shown here come from a girl aged 2 to 10 in good health and CMV-seronegative. Each CDR3 is given with its conserved first and last residue. Each record gives: V gene, D gene, J gene, clone size, CDR3 protein, CDR3 DNA. A D gene is named only where the DNA matches it firmly. Expanded clones get a size class; other rows say once, few or many, or leave the size out.

V: TRBV6-5
D: TRBD2
J: TRBJ2-2
size: once
CDR3: CASRETSRPGELFF
DNA: TGTGCCAGCAGGGAGACTAGCCGGCCCGGGGAGCTGTTTTTT

V: TRBV4-2
D: TRBD2
J: TRBJ2-5
size: once
CDR3: CASSQVRSGGPETQYF
DNA: TGTGCCAGCAGCCAAGTGAGGTCGGGGGGGCCGGAGACCCAGTACTTC

V: TRBV5-1
D: -
J: TRBJ1-2
size: -
CDR3: CASSLAPWGGTYGYTF
DNA: TGCGCCAGCAGCTTGGCCCCCTGGGGGGGTACCTATGGCTACACCTTC

V: TRBV4-2
D: -
J: TRBJ1-1
size: -
CDR3: CASSQDLTGTEAFF
DNA: TGTGCCAGCAGCCAAGATCTTACGGGTACTGAAGCTTTCTTT

V: TRBV15
D: -
J: TRBJ1-4
size: -
CDR3: CATSRGQFPEKLFF
DNA: TGTGCCACCAGCAGAGGGCAGTTTCCCGAAAAACTGTTTTTT

V: TRBV4-1
D: TRBD2
J: TRBJ2-5
size: -
CDR3: CASSQESWLGLAGQETQYF
DNA: TGCGCCAGCAGCCAAGAGTCGTGGCTAGGACTAGCGGGCCAAGAGACCCAGTACTTC

V: TRBV5-1
D: -
J: TRBJ1-1
size: once
CDR3: CASSLGGANMNTEAFF
DNA: TGCGCCAGCAGCTTGGGAGGTGCCAACATGAACACTGAAGCTTTCTTT

V: TRBV2
D: TRBD2
J: TRBJ2-3
size: -
CDR3: CASSDASGGGTDTQYF
DNA: TGTGCCAGCAGTGACGCTAGCGGGGGGGGAACAGATACGCAGTATTTT

V: TRBV18
D: -
J: TRBJ2-3
size: -
CDR3: CASSDYTDTQYF
DNA: TGTGCCAGCTCAGACTACACAGATACGCAGTATTTT

V: TRBV7-9
D: TRBD1
J: TRBJ1-6
size: -
CDR3: CASSLPGQGNSPLHF
DNA: TGTGCCAGCAGCCTACCGGGACAGGGAAATTCACCCCTCCACTTT

V: TRBV2
D: -
J: TRBJ2-5
size: few
CDR3: CASSPSAQETQYF
DNA: TGTGCCAGCAGTCCTAGCGCCCAAGAGACCCAGTACTTC

V: TRBV2
D: -
J: TRBJ1-5
size: few
CDR3: CASSEDRNQPQHF
DNA: TGTGCCAGCAGTGAGGACAGAAATCAGCCCCAGCATTTT

V: TRBV19
D: -
J: TRBJ2-5
size: -
CDR3: CASRATSFAETQYF
DNA: TGTGCCAGTAGGGCGACTAGTTTCGCAGAGACCCAGTACTTC

V: TRBV27
D: -
J: TRBJ1-2
size: -
CDR3: CASSSWGVLNYGYTF
DNA: TGTGCCAGCAGTTCCTGGGGGGTCCTTAACTATGGCTACACCTTC

V: TRBV28
D: -
J: TRBJ2-1
size: -
CDR3: CASSFGGGGDEQFF
DNA: TGTGCCAGCAGTTTTGGAGGGGGCGGGGATGAGCAGTTCTTC

V: TRBV25-1
D: -
J: TRBJ1-5
size: -
CDR3: CASSDPGGPQHF
DNA: TGTGCCAGCAGTGATCCTGGAGGACCCCAGCATTTT

V: TRBV6-1
D: TRBD1
J: TRBJ2-1
size: many
CDR3: CASSEVPTGALNEQFF
DNA: TGTGCCAGCAGTGAAGTCCCGACAGGGGCATTAAATGAGCAGTTCTTC

V: TRBV27
D: TRBD1
J: TRBJ1-5
size: -
CDR3: CASSYHPGTASNQPQHF
DNA: TGTGCCAGCAGTTACCACCCCGGGACAGCAAGCAATCAGCCCCAGCATTTT

V: TRBV4-1
D: -
J: TRBJ1-3
size: -
CDR3: CASSAPAGNTIYF
DNA: TGCGCCAGCAGCGCGCCCGCTGGAAACACCATATATTTT

V: TRBV7-2
D: TRBD2
J: TRBJ2-1
size: once
CDR3: CASSQGWGGEQFF
DNA: TGTGCCAGCAGCCAGGGTTGGGGGGGTGAGCAGTTCTTC

V: TRBV6-4
D: TRBD1
J: TRBJ1-1
size: -
CDR3: CASTPGTGGRNTEAFF
DNA: TGTGCCAGCACACCCGGGACAGGGGGGCGGAACACTGAAGCTTTCTTT

V: TRBV19
D: TRBD2
J: TRBJ2-1
size: -
CDR3: CASSPSGNPYNEQFF
DNA: TGTGCCAGTAGCCCTAGCGGGAACCCCTACAATGAGCAGTTCTTC

V: TRBV2
D: TRBD1
J: TRBJ1-2
size: -
CDR3: CASSLDRDGYTF
DNA: TGTGCCAGCAGTTTGGACAGGGATGGCTACACCTTC

V: TRBV19
D: TRBD1
J: TRBJ1-5
size: once
CDR3: CASSRQGGSGQPQHF
DNA: TGTGCCAGTAGTAGACAGGGAGGAAGCGGTCAGCCCCAGCATTTT

V: TRBV28
D: -
J: TRBJ2-5
size: few
CDR3: CASSLSGEGGETQYF
DNA: TGTGCCAGCAGTTTATCGGGGGAGGGGGGGGAGACCCAGTACTTC

V: TRBV6-1
D: TRBD1
J: TRBJ2-1
size: -
CDR3: CASRFRDRYNEQFF
DNA: TGTGCCAGCAGGTTCCGGGACAGGTACAATGAGCAGTTCTTC

V: TRBV28
D: TRBD2
J: TRBJ2-7
size: -
CDR3: CASSLRSSAGGWVREQYF
DNA: TGTGCCAGCAGTTTAAGGTCATCGGCGGGAGGATGGGTCCGCGAGCAGTACTTC